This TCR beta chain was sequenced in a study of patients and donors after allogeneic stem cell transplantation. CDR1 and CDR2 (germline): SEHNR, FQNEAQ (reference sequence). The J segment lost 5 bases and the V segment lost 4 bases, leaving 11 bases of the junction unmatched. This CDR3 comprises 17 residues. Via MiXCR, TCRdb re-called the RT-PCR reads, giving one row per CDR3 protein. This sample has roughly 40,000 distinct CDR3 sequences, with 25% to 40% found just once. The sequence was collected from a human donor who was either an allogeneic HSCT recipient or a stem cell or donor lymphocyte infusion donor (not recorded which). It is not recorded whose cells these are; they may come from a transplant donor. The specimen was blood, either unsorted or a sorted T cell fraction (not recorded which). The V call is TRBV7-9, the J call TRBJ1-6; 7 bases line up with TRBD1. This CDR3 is CASSSGPGQSNNSPLHF. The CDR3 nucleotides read TGTGCCAGCAGCTCGGGCCCGGGACAGTCAAATAATTCACCCCTCCACTTT.